The 31 T cell receptor beta chains given below trace back to one sample, sequenced in a study of T cell responses to AZD1222 COVID-19 vaccine (dated by TCRdb to about 2021). The library was produced with the immunoSEQ multiplex PCR assay. The clones in this table, taken by TCRdb from immuneACCESS, are in-frame only. Not every clone is retained; where verified, under half of the shortfall comes from an unresolved V gene, and the cause of the rest is unknown. This sample has hundreds of thousands of clones in its table, and 90% to 95% of those were observed once. More than 0.8% of the sample comes from the top ten. Explained via the paper, the time point label denotes: baseline before first vaccination. The treatment or condition label of this sample denotes: meningococcal conjugate vaccine given as trial control. Source: peripheral blood, taken on day 0 of MenACWY control vaccination. The receptors come from an adult in good health.

The rearrangement links TRBV9 to TRBJ1-3; D is unclear. Germline CDR1 SGDLS, CDR2 YYNGEE. The CDR3 sequence is 15 residues long. The V and J ends lost 0 bases and 5 bases respectively, with 12 bases between them. The CDR3 sequence is CASSVAAWDRNTIYF. In nucleotides, the CDR3 is TGTGCCAGCAGCGTAGCCGCGTGGGATCGAAACACCATATATTTT.

The rearrangement joins TRBV7-9 to TRBJ2-3; TRBD2 matches 7 bases. The V segment lost 4 bases and the J segment 4 bases; nucleotides outside the gene matches: 5. CDR1 and CDR2 from the germline V gene are SEHNR and FQNEAQ (reference sequence). The CDR3 loop spans 14 amino acids. CDR3 sequence: CASSSGLVADTQYF. The DNA of the CDR3 is TGTGCCAGCAGCTCAGGACTAGTTGCAGATACGCAGTATTTT.

This sequence joins TRBV2 and TRBJ1-2, with a tentative D call TRBD1 (6 bases). Per germline, CDR1 SNHLY and CDR2 FYNNEI. CDR3 length: 16 residues. V was clipped by 5 bases and J by 1 base, with 17 bases between them. The CDR3 nucleotides are TGTGCCAGCAGTCGAACTACAGGGCGGAGTAACTATGGCTACACCTTC. Translated, it gives CASSRTTGRSNYGYTF. Combining the CDR3 with reference TRBV2 and TRBJ1-2 gives the whole variable domain EPEVTQTPSHQVTQMGQEVILRCVPISNHLYFYWYRQILGQKVEFLVSFYNNEISEKSEIFDDQFSVERPDGSNFTLKIRSTKLEDSAMYFCASSRTTGRSNYGYTFGSGTRLTVV.

The chain employs TRBV6-1 and TRBJ2-1, with a possible D match to TRBD2 (5 bases). Per the germline V gene, CDR1 is MNHNS and CDR2 is SASEGT. Trimming took off 3 bases at V and 5 bases at J, with 11 bases between the two ends. This CDR3 has 14 residues. Written as DNA, the CDR3 is TGTGCCAGCAGTGACCGAGGGTCCAACAATGAGCAGTTCTTC. Protein product: CASSDRGSNNEQFF.

The rearrangement uses TRBV7-2 and TRBJ1-4; D gene uncertain. There are 18 residues in the CDR3. The germline V gene has CDR1 SGHTA and CDR2 FQGNSA. Trimming left V 1 base short and J 0 bases short, with 15 bases between. CDR3: CASSLVRSSSATNEKLFF. Written as DNA, the CDR3 is TGTGCCAGCAGCTTAGTCCGCAGTTCATCTGCAACTAATGAAAAACTGTTTTTT. Variable domain in full (rest from reference TRBV7-2 and TRBJ1-4): GAGVSQSPSNKVTEKGKDVELRCDPISGHTALYWYRQSLGQGLEFLIYFQGNSAPDKSGLPSDRFSAERTGGSVSTLTIQRTQQEDSAVYLCASSLVRSSSATNEKLFFGSGTQLSVL.

The J gene is TRBJ1-1, the V gene TRBV2, with D possibly being TRBD1 (5 bases). The length of the CDR3 is 14 residues. The germline CDR1 and CDR2 sequences are SNHLY and FYNNEI. V dropped 6 bases and J dropped 1 base, with 12 bases sitting between them. CDR3 nucleotides: TGTGCCAGCAGCGGGGGATTCCGGAACACTGAAGCTTTCTTT. It yields the protein CASSGGFRNTEAFF.

The chain links TRBV18 to TRBJ1-1, with D uncertain. Germline CDR1 reads KGHSH; CDR2 reads LQKENI. CDR3 size: 15 residues. V gave up 3 bases and J gave up 4 bases, with 15 bases separating them. The CDR3 region has the DNA TGTGCCAGCTCACCCCCGGGAGGGTCGGCCACTGAAGCTTTCTTT. It encodes CASSPPGGSATEAFF.

This chain links TRBV7-2 with TRBJ1-4, with 8 positions matching TRBD1. The germline gives CDR1 SGHTA, CDR2 FQGNSA. V was clipped by 5 bases and J by 7 bases; unmatched bases: 6. The CDR3 extends over 14 amino acids. CDR3 sequence (DNA): TGTGCCAGCAGCCCGACAGGGGTAGCTGAAAAACTGTTTTTT. Amino acid sequence: CASSPTGVAEKLFF. Based on the CDR3 plus reference TRBV7-2 and TRBJ1-4, the full variable domain is GAGVSQSPSNKVTEKGKDVELRCDPISGHTALYWYRQSLGQGLEFLIYFQGNSAPDKSGLPSDRFSAERTGGSVSTLTIQRTQQEDSAVYLCASSPTGVAEKLFFGSGTQLSVL.

This chain links TRBV2 with TRBJ1-6; TRBD1 aligns across 9 bases. The CDR3 contains 14 residues. V lost 6 bases to trimming and J lost 9 bases; unmatched junction nucleotides: 6. In germline, CDR1 is SNHLY, CDR2 FYNNEI. DNA of the CDR3: TGTGCCAGCAGGGCACAGGGGGCTCGTTCACCCCTCCACTTT. Protein product: CASRAQGARSPLHF.

The chain joins TRBV5-6 to TRBJ2-1; TRBD2 might be the D (5 bases). CDR3 length: 11 amino acids. V shed 1 base and J shed 9 bases, with 5 bases lying between them. Germline V gives CDR1 SGHDT, CDR2 YYEEEE. CDR3 DNA: TGTGCCAGCAGCTTGAGCGGTGAGCAGTTCTTC. It codes for CASSLSGEQFF.

J is TRBJ2-4 and V is TRBV4-1, with 8 bases aligning to TRBD1. Per the germline V gene, CDR1 is MGHRA and CDR2 is YSYEKL. Unmatched junction bases numbered 6, after V lost 0 bases and J lost 2 bases. This CDR3 has 17 amino acids. CDR3 protein: CASSQEPTGVTKNIQYF. CDR3 nucleotides: TGCGCCAGCAGCCAAGAACCGACAGGGGTGACCAAAAACATTCAGTACTTC.

V gene TRBV5-1 combines with J gene TRBJ2-7; D is perhaps TRBD1 (6 bases). Germline CDR1 and CDR2: SGHRS and YFSETQ. There are 14 residues in the CDR3. V lost 5 bases and J lost 0, with 12 bases in between. CDR3: CASSRDIFSYEQYF. The CDR3, as DNA: TGCGCCAGCAGTCGGGACATATTCTCCTACGAGCAGTACTTC.

This chain uses TRBV30 with TRBJ1-2; D gene ambiguous. This CDR3 region has 13 residues. The germline V gene encodes CDR1 GTSNPN and CDR2 SVGIG (reference sequence). Between the trimmed V and J ends, which lost 2 bases and 4 bases, there was a span of 11 bases. CDR3 amino acids: CAWSHSGFYGYTF. The CDR3 DNA follows: TGTGCCTGGAGTCACTCGGGATTCTATGGCTACACCTTC.

This chain joins TRBV5-5 and TRBJ1-1; D remains ambiguous. This CDR3 has 14 amino acids. CDR1 and CDR2 (germline): SGHKS, YYEKEE (reference sequence). Trimming took 4 bases from V and 3 from J, leaving 13 bases between them. The CDR3 region has the DNA TGTGCCAGCAGCCCCCGGGAGACCCACACTGAAGCTTTCTTT. This codes for CASSPRETHTEAFF.

The sample holds one count of this clone. V usage is TRBV6-2 or TRBV6-3 and J usage is TRBJ2-3, with D uncertain. There are 15 residues in the CDR3. Trimming took off 6 bases at V and 4 bases at J, with 17 bases between the two ends. In germline, CDR1 is MNHEY, CDR2 SVGEGT. This CDR3 reads CASSPGPASSDTQYF. The CDR3 region has the DNA TGTGCCAGCAGCCCTGGACCCGCTTCCTCAGATACGCAGTATTTT.

The rearrangement joins TRBV14 to TRBJ2-1, with unresolved D. The V gene's germline CDR1 is SGHDN and CDR2 FVKESK. The CDR3 sequence is 11 residues long. The V end lost 3 bases, the J end lost 12 bases, and 9 bases lay between the germline ends. The CDR3 nucleotides read TGTGCCAGCAGCCAGGGCTTCACGCAGTTCTTC. It encodes CASSQGFTQFF.

The chain recombines TRBV4-3 with TRBJ1-3; D is uncertain. The V end was cut by 0 bases, the J end by 4 bases, with 13 bases between. The germline V gene has CDR1 LGHNA and CDR2 YSLEER. The CDR3 consists of 16 residues. The CDR3 region is CASSQDRGVSGNTIYF. CDR3 coding DNA: TGCGCCAGCAGCCAAGATCGCGGGGTGAGCGGAAACACCATATATTTT.

The CDR3 nucleotides read TGTGCCAGCTATCGGGGCGCAGGCACCGGGGAGCTGTTTTTT. It codes for CASYRGAGTGELFF. This chain links TRBV3-1 (or the pseudogene TRBV3-2) with TRBJ2-2; TRBD1 or TRBD2 may be the D gene (5 bases each). The CDR3 loop spans 14 amino acids. Trimming shortened V by 8 bases and J by 4 bases, and 14 bases separated the two germline ends. Germline values: CDR1 LGHDT, CDR2 YNNKEL (reference sequence).

This clone came up once. V and J are TRBV25-1 and TRBJ1-4; unclear D gene. This CDR3 is 11 amino acids long. Trimming removed 3 bases at V and 6 bases at J, with 2 bases between. CDR1 and CDR2 (germline): MGHDK, SYGVNS. The CDR3 region has the DNA TGTGCCAGCAGTGATCATGAAAAACTGTTTTTT. Translating it yields CASSDHEKLFF.

Concerning this clone itself: The sample contains more than one DNA sequence encoding this CDR3. V gene TRBV28 combines with J gene TRBJ2-6, with unresolved D. The CDR3 has 12 amino acids. The V end lost 8 bases, the J end lost 0 bases, and 2 bases lay between the germline ends. Germline V gene sequence: CDR1 MDHEN, CDR2 SYDVKM. The CDR3, as DNA: TGTGCCAGCTCCTCTGGGGCCAACGTCCTGACTTTC. It encodes CASSSGANVLTF.

The chain uses TRBV6-6 and TRBJ2-3; tentatively, D is TRBD1 or TRBD2 (5 bases each). CDR3 length: 15 residues. From germline, CDR1 is MNHNY and CDR2 SVGAGI (reference sequence). Between the trimmed V and J ends, which lost 0 bases and 2 bases, there was a span of 9 bases. CDR3 protein: CASSYSWDLTDTQYF. The CDR3 nucleotides are TGTGCCAGCAGTTACTCCTGGGACCTCACAGATACGCAGTATTTT.

This clone came up a few times. The V and J genes are TRBV30 and TRBJ2-3; 8 bases line up with TRBD1. The germline CDR1 and CDR2 sequences are GTSNPN and SVGIG (reference sequence). Losses at the gene ends were 5 bases for V and 2 bases for J; bases not matched to a gene: 9. The CDR3 consists of 15 residues. CDR3 nucleotide sequence: TGTGCCTGGGGTTATCCAGGGGGCACCACAGATACGCAGTATTTT. Translating gives CAWGYPGGTTDTQYF. Together with reference TRBV30 and TRBJ2-3, the CDR3 gives the full variable domain: SQTIHQWPATLVQPVGSPLSLECTVEGTSNPNLYWYRQAAGRGLQLLFYSVGIGQISSEVPQNLSASRPQDRQFILSSKKLLLSDSGFYLCAWGYPGGTTDTQYFGPGTRLTVL.

The gene calls are TRBV9 and TRBJ1-1, with TRBD1 identical over 7 bases. The CDR3 has 12 residues. Germline trimming cut 4 bases from V and 10 bases from J; bases unmatched to any gene: 7. CDR1 is SGDLS and CDR2 is YYNGEE in the germline V gene. DNA of the CDR3: TGTGCCAGCAGCTCGACAGGGAGGGGAGCTTTCTTT. It translates to CASSSTGRGAFF.

This sequence joins TRBV5-1 and TRBJ1-4, with D possibly TRBD1 on 6 matching bases. This CDR3 is built from 14 residues. Germline V lookup: CDR1 SGHRS, CDR2 YFSETQ. V was trimmed by 4 bases and J by 0 bases, leaving 7 bases between them. The CDR3 spells CASSRTATNEKLFF. CDR3 DNA: TGCGCCAGCAGCCGGACAGCAACTAATGAAAAACTGTTTTTT.

The rearrangement uses TRBV27 and TRBJ2-7; 11 nucleotides agree with TRBD1. This CDR3 is 15 amino acids long. Germline V lookup: CDR1 MNHEY, CDR2 SMNVEV (reference sequence). The ends lost 5 bases at V and 4 bases at J; junction bases unmatched: 7. CDR3: CASSKRGQGDYEQYF. The DNA for the CDR3 is TGTGCCAGCAGTAAACGGGGACAGGGGGATTACGAGCAGTACTTC.

The chain employs TRBV4-2 and TRBJ1-4; D ambiguous. Germline V CDR1 and CDR2: LGHNA, YNFKEQ. The V end lost 0 bases, the J end lost 0 bases, and 14 bases lay between the germline ends. CDR3 length: 18 residues. CDR3 sequence (DNA): TGTGCCAGCAGCCAAGATGGCCTGTCCCCTACAACTAATGAAAAACTGTTTTTT. This gives the protein CASSQDGLSPTTNEKLFF.

The gene calls are TRBV7-2 and TRBJ1-1, with 7 bases identical to TRBD1. CDR1 is SGHTA and CDR2 is FQGNSA in the germline V gene. The CDR3 loop spans 15 amino acids. V shed 1 base, J shed 4 bases, and the junction held 6 bases outside the gene matches. Here the CDR3 DNA reads TGTGCCAGCAGCTTAGAGGGCAGGGGGTTCACTGAAGCTTTCTTT. This sequence encodes CASSLEGRGFTEAFF.

The genes are TRBV29-1 and TRBJ1-2; TRBD1 matches at 7 bases. V shed 4 bases and J 2 bases; nucleotides not matched to a gene: 1. The CDR3 runs to 12 residues. The germline CDR1 and CDR2 sequences are SQVTM and ANQGSEA. The DNA for the CDR3 is TGCAGCGTTGTGACAGGGAACTATGGCTACACCTTC. Translating gives CSVVTGNYGYTF.

V usage is TRBV9 and J usage is TRBJ2-5; D might be TRBD1 or TRBD2, each matching 6 bases. Looked up from germline, CDR1 is SGDLS and CDR2 is YYNGEE. CDR3 length: 14 amino acids. Between the trimmed V and J ends, which lost 4 bases and 5 bases, there was a span of 15 bases. CDR3 bases: TGTGCCAGCAGCCCTAAGGGGGGCGGGGAGACCCAGTACTTC. Its protein product is CASSPKGGGETQYF.

The gene calls are TRBV6-5 and TRBJ1-2, with TRBD1 identical over 7 bases. Germline trimming cut 2 bases from V and 4 bases from J; bases unmatched to any gene: 4. CDR3 length: 14 amino acids. In germline, CDR1 is MNHEY, CDR2 SVGAGI. CDR3 nucleotide sequence: TGTGCCAGCAGTTACGGAGGGGGCAGCTATGGCTACACCTTC. This gives the protein CASSYGGGSYGYTF.

The chain couples TRBV5-6 to TRBJ1-1; possibly TRBD1 for D (5 bases). Germline V gene data show CDR1 as SGHDT and CDR2 as YYEEEE. CDR3 length: 13 residues. The V end was cut by 3 bases, the J end by 0 bases, with 6 bases between. The CDR3 DNA follows: TGTGCCAGCAGCTCGACAGTGAACACTGAAGCTTTCTTT. Encoded protein: CASSSTVNTEAFF.